This TCR beta chain was recorded in a study of blood T cell repertoires in COVID-19. One Seattle source followed patients from active infection through their disease course. This clone was detected once. Produced via immunoSEQ multiplex PCR; TCRdb's table is partial and in-frame only. Of some 400,000 clones listed, around 87% are singletons. The CDR3 loop spans 18 amino acids. Germline CDR1 and CDR2: WSHSY and SAAADI. Trimming cost V 6 bases and J 3 bases; bases outside gene matches: 11. The rearrangement uses TRBV10-2 and TRBJ2-6, with 10 positions matching TRBD1. The sequence derives from a young woman with COVID-19, enrolled during active disease. What was sequenced was peripheral blood. CDR3 sequence reads: CASRINPGTGVGANVLTF. CDR3 bases: TGCGCCAGCAGAATAAACCCCGGGACAGGGGTTGGGGCCAACGTCCTGACTTTC.